The 7 T cell receptor beta chains reported below all come from one sample, sequenced in a study of beta chain features in type 1 diabetes. Findings and caveats of the study: A moderate, significant TCRB CDR3 shortening appeared in type 1 diabetes across four CD4+ subsets.

Of the isolated RNA, all was reverse transcribed, and so the sequenced material was expressed TCRB transcripts. Here immunoSEQ multiplex PCR was the method, and the copy in TCRdb shows in-frame clones only, minus some. The sample comprises 240,000 or so clones, about 15% of which are singletons, and about 0.019% rests with the top ten. No antigen has been identified for these receptors. Sequences were obtained from naive CD4+ T cells from blood. The receptors here all came from a man younger than 45 with type 1 diabetes.

This clone was observed a handful of times. This sequence joins TRBV2 and TRBJ1-1; D remains unclear. Germline loops: CDR1 SNHLY, CDR2 FYNNEI. There are 13 residues in the CDR3. The ends were cut back, 3 bases at V and 2 bases at J, with 7 bases in the middle. CDR3 residues: CASSDRSNTEAFF. The CDR3, as DNA: TGTGCCAGCAGTGATCGGTCTAACACTGAAGCTTTCTTT.

This clone showed up just a few times. The gene calls are TRBV11-2 and TRBJ2-3, with D perhaps TRBD2 (6 bases). The CDR3 has 15 residues. CDR1 and CDR2 (germline): SGHAT, FQNNGV. V shed 0 bases and J shed 4 bases, with 11 bases lying between them. CDR3 residues: CASSLDGTPPDTQYF. CDR3 DNA sequence: TGTGCCAGCAGCTTAGACGGGACTCCTCCAGATACGCAGTATTTT.

The V call is TRBV11-2, the J call TRBJ2-5, with a tentative D call TRBD1 (6 bases). This CDR3 is built from 16 residues. V was clipped by 6 bases and J by 5 bases, with 22 bases between them. Germline CDR1 SGHAT, CDR2 FQNNGV. The CDR3 is CASSQGRGIGLETQYF. The CDR3, as DNA: TGTGCCAGCAGTCAGGGCAGGGGTATCGGTTTGGAGACCCAGTACTTC.

This clone showed up just a few times. The chain employs TRBV5-4 and TRBJ2-5, with 12 bases identical to TRBD2. Per germline, CDR1 SGHNT and CDR2 YYREEE (reference sequence). The junction had 3 bases not matched to a gene; V was cut back by 1 base and J by 2 bases. The CDR3 runs 16 residues. The CDR3: CASSLRLAGGQETQYF. In DNA form, the CDR3 reads TGTGCCAGCAGCTTGCGCCTAGCGGGGGGGCAAGAGACCCAGTACTTC.

This rearrangement joins TRBV7-9 to TRBJ2-4, with TRBD2 as a possible D gene (6 bases). CDR3 length equals 15 residues. CDR1 and CDR2 from the germline V gene are SEHNR and FQNEAQ (reference sequence). V gave up 3 bases and J gave up 2 bases, with 11 bases separating them. In DNA, the CDR3 is TGTGCCAGCAGCTTTGGAGGGTTGACCAAAAACATTCAGTACTTC. Translation: CASSFGGLTKNIQYF.

The chain recombines TRBV15 with TRBJ1-2, with 9 bases lining up with TRBD1. The V gene's germline CDR1 is LNHNV and CDR2 YYDKDF (reference sequence). V shed 0 bases and J 7 bases; nucleotides not matched to a gene: 9. This CDR3 has 16 amino acids. CDR3 amino acids: CATSRDAVGTGLGYTF. The CDR3 DNA follows: TGTGCCACCAGCAGAGATGCGGTCGGGACAGGGCTTGGCTACACCTTC.

The chain is built from TRBV6-7 and TRBJ1-5; a weak D match, TRBD1 (5 bases). TRBV6-7 is given ORF status, its function remaining uncertain. This CDR3 has 19 residues. Trimming cost V 2 bases and J 4 bases, with 24 bases left between them. The CDR3 is CASSYQCGAVLRGNQPQHF. The CDR3 DNA follows: TGTGCCAGCAGTTACCAATGCGGGGCAGTCCTAAGAGGGAATCAGCCCCAGCATTTT.